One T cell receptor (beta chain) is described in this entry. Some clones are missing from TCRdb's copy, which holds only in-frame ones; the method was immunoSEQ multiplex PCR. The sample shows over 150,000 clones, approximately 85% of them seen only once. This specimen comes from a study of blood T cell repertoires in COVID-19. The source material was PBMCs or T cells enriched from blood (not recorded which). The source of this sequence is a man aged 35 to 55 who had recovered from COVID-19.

The CDR3 DNA sequence: TGTGCCAGCAGCCAAGGCGGGTCTAGCAATCAGCCCCAGCATTTT. Its translation is CASSQGGSSNQPQHF. V and J are TRBV14 and TRBJ1-5; D is uncertain. The CDR3 totals 15 residues. Trimming removed 1 base from V and 0 bases from J, with 7 bases in between. Germline V gene data show CDR1 as SGHDN and CDR2 as FVKESK.